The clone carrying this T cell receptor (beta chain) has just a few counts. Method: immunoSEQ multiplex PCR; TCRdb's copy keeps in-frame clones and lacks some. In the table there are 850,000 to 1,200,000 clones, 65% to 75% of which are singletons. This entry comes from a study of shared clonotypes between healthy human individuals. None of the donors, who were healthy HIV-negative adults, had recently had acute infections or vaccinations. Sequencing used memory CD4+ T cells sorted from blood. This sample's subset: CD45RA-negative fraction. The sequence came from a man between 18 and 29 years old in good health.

CDR3 region: CASTSGGPIIHEQFF. The DNA of the CDR3 is TGTGCCAGCACCTCGGGAGGGCCTATCATCCATGAGCAGTTCTTC. This rearrangement joins TRBV6-5 to TRBJ2-1; 8 bases align to TRBD2. The V and J ends lost 7 bases and 8 bases, in that order; junction bases with no gene match: 13. In germline, CDR1 is MNHEY, CDR2 SVGAGI. This CDR3 contains 15 residues.